This is a list of T cell receptor beta chains from one sample in a study of cytomegalovirus exposure and HLA in healthy donors. Method: immunoSEQ multiplex PCR; TCRdb's copy keeps in-frame clones and lacks some. The sample has around 60,000 clones; more than 70% are singletons. Specimen: PBMCs. The receptor set was obtained from a man in his forties or fifties in good health and CMV-seropositive. Both conserved end residues are trimmed from each CDR3.

>TRBV11-1
ASSRGQGISEAF
>TRBV30
AWSPQRYEQY
>TRBV27
ASSSGPYEQY
>TRBV30
AWSGQGYQPQH
>TRBV18
ASSPGGKGAF
>TRBV29-1
SVGDTSNQPQH
>TRBV19
ASSIGRGRGNTIY
>TRBV27
ASSISGAIRDQY
>TRBV29-1
SVATGRNTEAF
>TRBV27
ASSSTSEATYNEQF
>TRBV29-1
SARQGVDENYGYT
>TRBV15
ATTRDTQETQY
>TRBV11-2
ASSLVPSGAYEQY
>TRBV10-1
ASSRTAKSEQY
>TRBV7-9
ASSPSRESSPTDTQY
>TRBV6-6
ASIQPGTRYGYT
>TRBV7-2
ASSLAGQGYQPQH
>TRBV28
ASSLAGGHQETQY
>TRBV27
ASSPIPPGGGARNEQF
>TRBV30
AWSPITSYGYT
>TRBV6-5
ASNTGGKPTEAF
>TRBV5-4
ASSSPTGGASEKLF
>TRBV15
ATRPQGGLNTEAF
>TRBV30
AFHSSAKNIQY
>TRBV18
ASSGQGAGGNTIY
>TRBV5-1
ASSPPGTGFNEQF
>TRBV6-5
ASSLSRVYEQY
>TRBV7-9
ASSTEDRGFNGYT
>TRBV5-1
ASTWGDYNEQF
>TRBV15
ATSDRVDNTEAF
>TRBV25-1
ASSTGGGYGYT
>TRBV12-5
ASIGSGETQY
>TRBV19
ASARAGNNEKLF
>TRBV7-8
ASSLVGQINYGYT
>TRBV9
ASSVGMGIGGGELF
>TRBV5-6
ASSLAGGQTSNQPQH
>TRBV10-1
ASGLAGYNEQF
>TRBV10-2
ASSESRVGTGNQPQH
>TRBV7-2
ASSSPFGQGAVEQY
>TRBV6-6
ASSPLYEQY
>TRBV5-6
ASSLGATGSYEQY
>TRBV27
ASSLSTGNYGYT
>TRBV18
ASSPTSGRADTQY
>TRBV5-1
ASTPTGTRTDTQY
>TRBV5-4
ASSSWASDELLNYGYT
>TRBV5-1
ASSLGTSGTETQY
>TRBV5-1
ASSLATGNAGNTIY
>TRBV9
ASSVGPLVGVDNEQF
>TRBV7-2
ASSLNGGETQY
>TRBV2
ASSQDRGVNEKLF